Below are 13 T cell receptor beta chains sequenced from a single sample in a study of cytomegalovirus exposure and HLA in healthy donors. Use of 60 Vbeta and 13 Jbeta primers characterized the PCR. Assay: immunoSEQ multiplex PCR; the TCRdb copy retains only in-frame clones and omits some. The data contain about 100,000 clones, around 80% of them seen just once; the ten biggest clones take up about 14%. Sample: PBMCs. All receptors derive from a male donor in good health and CMV-seropositive.

This clone was seen more than once but under ten times. This rearrangement joins TRBV5-4 to TRBJ1-4, with unresolved D. The CDR3 extends over 11 amino acids. V was clipped by 0 bases and J by 10 bases, with 4 bases between them. Germline V gene lookup returns CDR1 SGHNT and CDR2 YYREEE (reference sequence). This CDR3 is CASSLGGKLFF. DNA for the CDR3: TGTGCCAGCAGCTTGGGAGGAAAACTGTTTTTT. Supplemented by reference TRBV5-4 and TRBJ1-4, the full variable domain reads ETGVTQSPTHLIKTRGQQVTLRCSSQSGHNTVSWYQQALGQGPQFIFQYYREEENGRGNFPPRFSGLQFPNYSSELNVNALELDDSALYLCASSLGGKLFFGSGTQLSVL.

This sequence joins TRBV7-9 and TRBJ1-3; D is uncertain. V was pared by 2 bases and J by 7 bases, with 9 bases between. Germline-derived CDR1 and CDR2 are SEHNR and FQNEAQ (reference sequence). This CDR3 has 13 amino acids. Here the CDR3 DNA reads TGTGCCAGCAGCTTAACCCAGGCCAACACCATATATTTT. Amino acids: CASSLTQANTIYF.

A single count supports this clone. The chain carries TRBV7-2 and TRBJ1-6; 9 nucleotides line up with TRBD1. The ends lost 3 bases at V and 6 bases at J; junction bases unmatched: 3. The CDR3 sequence is 15 residues long. Germline values: CDR1 SGHTA, CDR2 FQGNSA. CDR3 in amino acids: CASSFGQGRNSPLHF. The CDR3, as DNA: TGTGCCAGCAGCTTTGGACAGGGGCGTAATTCACCCCTCCACTTT.

The genes are TRBV5-4 and TRBJ2-1, with 10 bases that match TRBD2. The junction had 5 bases not matched to a gene; V was cut back by 2 bases and J by 3 bases. This CDR3 has 16 amino acids. CDR1 is SGHNT, CDR2 YYREEE, per germline (reference sequence). The CDR3 DNA follows: TGTGCCAGCAGCTTCCCTAGCGGGGGTTACTACAATGAGCAGTTCTTC. Amino acids: CASSFPSGGYYNEQFF.

The J gene is TRBJ1-1, the V gene TRBV6-6; 7 nucleotides agree with TRBD1. Germline trimming cut 6 bases from V and 1 base from J; bases unmatched to any gene: 2. Germline CDR1 is MNHNY and CDR2 is SVGAGI (reference sequence). This CDR3 is 13 amino acids long. The CDR3 loop is CASRQGRNTEAFF. Written as DNA, the CDR3 is TGTGCCAGCAGACAGGGGAGGAACACTGAAGCTTTCTTT.

As for this clone: Its ends do not fully match the called genes, so a read error is possible. This sequence joins TRBV19 and TRBJ1-2, with D possibly TRBD1 on 6 matching bases. CDR3 length equals 17 residues. CDR1 and CDR2 from the germline V gene are LNHDA and SQIVND (reference sequence). The CDR3 DNA reads as TGTGCCAGTAGTATACTAGGTATTGGCGGGGGCAACTATGGCTACCCCTTC. Translating gives CASSILGIGGGNYGYPF. The variable domain in full, completed from reference TRBV19 and TRBJ1-2, reads DGGITQSPKYLFRKEGQNVTLSCEQNLNHDAMYWYRQDPGQGLRLIYYSQIVNDFQKGDIAEGYSVSREKKESFPLTVTSAQKNPTAFYLCASSILGIGGGNYGYPFGSGTRLTVV.

CDR3: CASSPLRTANYGYTF. CDR3 coding DNA: TGTGCCAGCAGCCCCTTGCGGACAGCTAACTATGGCTACACCTTC. The chain carries TRBV7-8 and TRBJ1-2, with a weak D call TRBD1 (6 bases). Germline lookup yields CDR1 SGHVS and CDR2 FQNEAQ. V lost 5 bases, J lost 0 bases, and 13 bases lay in between. This CDR3 contains 15 residues.

The chain carries TRBV5-4 and TRBJ2-2, with 9 bases lining up with TRBD2. Germline CDR1 SGHNT, CDR2 YYREEE (reference sequence). The J segment lost 2 bases and the V segment lost 2 bases, leaving 7 bases of the junction unmatched. CDR3 length: 17 residues. Here the CDR3 reads CASSFPAGGINTGELFF. CDR3 in DNA: TGTGCCAGCAGCTTTCCAGCGGGGGGAATTAACACCGGGGAGCTGTTTTTT. The whole variable domain, filled in from reference TRBV5-4 and TRBJ2-2, reads ETGVTQSPTHLIKTRGQQVTLRCSSQSGHNTVSWYQQALGQGPQFIFQYYREEENGRGNFPPRFSGLQFPNYSSELNVNALELDDSALYLCASSFPAGGINTGELFFGEGSRLTVL.

The chain has TRBV11-3 and TRBJ2-1; TRBD2 might be the D (5 bases). Germline lookup yields CDR1 SGHNT and CDR2 YENEEA. This CDR3 contains 15 residues. V lost 3 bases, J lost 7 bases, and 16 bases lay in between. Here the CDR3 reads CASSLNRASNNEQFF. For the CDR3, the DNA is TGTGCCAGCAGCTTGAACCGGGCTAGCAATAATGAGCAGTTCTTC. Combining the CDR3 with reference TRBV11-3 and TRBJ2-1 gives the whole variable domain EAGVVQSPRYKIIEKKQPVAFWCNPISGHNTLYWYLQNLGQGPELLIRYENEEAVDDSQLPKDRFSAERLKGVDSTLKIQPAELGDSAVYLCASSLNRASNNEQFFGPGTRLTVL.

The chain uses TRBV14 and TRBJ1-1; 7 bases fit TRBD1. CDR3 length equals 15 residues. Losses at the gene ends were 5 bases for V and 1 base for J; bases not matched to a gene: 7. Per germline, CDR1 SGHDN and CDR2 FVKESK. CDR3 residues: CASSARQGQNTEAFF. DNA for the CDR3: TGTGCCAGCAGCGCCCGACAGGGACAGAACACTGAAGCTTTCTTT. The whole variable domain, filled in from reference TRBV14 and TRBJ1-1, reads EAGVTQFPSHSVIEKGQTVTLRCDPISGHDNLYWYRRVMGKEIKFLLHFVKESKQDESGMPNNRFLAERTGGTYSTLKVQPAELEDSGVYFCASSARQGQNTEAFFGQGTRLTVV.

The V call is TRBV5-6, the J call TRBJ2-3; 7 nucleotides match TRBD2. The CDR3 length is 15 residues. CDR1 and CDR2 (germline): SGHDT, YYEEEE. V dropped 7 bases and J dropped 1; count of bases not matched to a gene: 9. DNA for the CDR3: TGTGCCAGCGTCGAATCTAGCGGCGGCACAGATACGCAGTATTTT. Protein sequence: CASVESSGGTDTQYF.

This clone was detected a few times. This chain uses TRBV7-2 with TRBJ2-2; D remains unclear. CDR1 SGHTA and CDR2 FQGNSA come from the germline V gene. Deletions cut 5 bases from V and 6 bases from J, with 4 bases between. The length of the CDR3 is 11 residues. In DNA, the CDR3 is TGTGCCAGCAGCCTCGCCGGGGAGCTGTTTTTT. It codes for CASSLAGELFF.

The chain recombines TRBV5-4 with TRBJ1-6; 7 positions agree with TRBD1. Germline assignment: CDR1 SGHNT and CDR2 YYREEE (reference sequence). CDR3 length: 16 amino acids. The ends lost 4 bases at V and 5 bases at J; junction bases unmatched: 9. The CDR3 DNA reads as TGTGCCAGCAGCCCTCGTCCGGGACAGCATAATTCACCCCTCCACTTT. Translating gives CASSPRPGQHNSPLHF.